This T cell receptor (beta chain) was documented in a study of neurological immune-mediated disorders. Maryland, USA blood bank volunteers served as healthy controls. For the sorted libraries, roughly 1.1 million CD4+ or CD8+ T cells were used. The cDNA was produced through 5'RACE with 10-nucleotide random UMIs. TCRdb ran MiXCR on the 5' RACE reads and lists one entry per CDR3 protein. This sample has roughly 44,000 distinct CDR3 sequences, with 6% to 7% found just once. This CDR3 spans 13 amino acids. V shed 3 bases and J shed 5 bases, with 10 bases lying between them. This clonotype was recorded only once. The conserved phenylalanine or tryptophan normally closing the CDR3 is absent here, so this likely arose from a read error.

The TCR was taken from a woman aged 40 to 55 in good health. Sequences were obtained from CD4+ T cells from blood. This chain links TRBV12-3 or TRBV12-4 with TRBJ1-2; a possible D gene is TRBD1 (5 bases). Here the CDR3 reads CASSLGRDYGYTI. The CDR3 nucleotides read TGTGCCAGCAGTTTGGGCAGGGATTATGGCTACACCATC.